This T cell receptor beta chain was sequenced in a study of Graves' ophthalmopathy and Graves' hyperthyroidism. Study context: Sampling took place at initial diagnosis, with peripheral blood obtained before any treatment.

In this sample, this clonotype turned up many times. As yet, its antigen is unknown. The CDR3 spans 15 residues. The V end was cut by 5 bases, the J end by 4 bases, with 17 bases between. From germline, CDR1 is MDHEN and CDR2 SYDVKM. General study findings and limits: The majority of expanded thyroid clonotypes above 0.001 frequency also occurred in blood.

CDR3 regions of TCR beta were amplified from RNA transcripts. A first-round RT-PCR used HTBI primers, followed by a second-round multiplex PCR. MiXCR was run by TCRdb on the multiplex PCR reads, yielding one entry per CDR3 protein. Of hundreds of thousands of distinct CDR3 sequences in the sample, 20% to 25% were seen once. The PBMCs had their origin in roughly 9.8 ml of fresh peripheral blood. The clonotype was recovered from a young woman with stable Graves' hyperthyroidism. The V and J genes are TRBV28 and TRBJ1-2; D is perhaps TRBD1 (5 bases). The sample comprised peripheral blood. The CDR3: CASSPPGQQGYGYTF. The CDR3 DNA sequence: TGTGCCAGCAGTCCCCCGGGGCAGCAAGGCTATGGCTACACCTTC.